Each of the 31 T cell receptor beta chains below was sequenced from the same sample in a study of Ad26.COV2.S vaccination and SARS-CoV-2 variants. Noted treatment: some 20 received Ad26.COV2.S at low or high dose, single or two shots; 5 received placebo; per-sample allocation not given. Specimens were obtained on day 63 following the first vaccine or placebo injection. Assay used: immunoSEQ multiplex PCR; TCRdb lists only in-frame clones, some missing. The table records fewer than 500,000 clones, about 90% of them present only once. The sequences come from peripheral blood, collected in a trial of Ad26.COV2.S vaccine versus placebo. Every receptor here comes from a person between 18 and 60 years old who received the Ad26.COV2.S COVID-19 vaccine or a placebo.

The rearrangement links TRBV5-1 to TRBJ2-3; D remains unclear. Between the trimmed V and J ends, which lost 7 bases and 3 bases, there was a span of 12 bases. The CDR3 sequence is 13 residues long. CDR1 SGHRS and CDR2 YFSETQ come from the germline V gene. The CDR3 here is CASSPSETDTQYF. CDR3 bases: TGCGCCAGCTCACCTAGTGAGACAGATACGCAGTATTTT.

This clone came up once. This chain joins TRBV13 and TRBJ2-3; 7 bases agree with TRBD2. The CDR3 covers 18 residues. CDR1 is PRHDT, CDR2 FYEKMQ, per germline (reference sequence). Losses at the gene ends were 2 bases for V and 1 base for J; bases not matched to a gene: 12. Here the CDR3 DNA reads TGTGCCAGCAGCTTACAGGGTACGGGGGGATCCGGCACAGATACGCAGTATTTT. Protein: CASSLQGTGGSGTDTQYF. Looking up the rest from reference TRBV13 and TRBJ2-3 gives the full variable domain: AAGVIQSPRHLIKEKRETATLKCYPIPRHDTVYWYQQGPGQDPQFLISFYEKMQSDKGSIPDRFSAQQFSDYHSELNMSSLELGDSALYFCASSLQGTGGSGTDTQYFGPGTRLTVL.

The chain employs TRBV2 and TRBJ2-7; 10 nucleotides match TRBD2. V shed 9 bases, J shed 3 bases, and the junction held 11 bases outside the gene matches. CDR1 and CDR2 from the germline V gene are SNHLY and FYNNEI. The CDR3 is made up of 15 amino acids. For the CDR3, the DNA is TGTGCCAGTTCTCCCCGGACTAGCGGAGACTACGAGCAGTACTTC. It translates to CASSPRTSGDYEQYF.

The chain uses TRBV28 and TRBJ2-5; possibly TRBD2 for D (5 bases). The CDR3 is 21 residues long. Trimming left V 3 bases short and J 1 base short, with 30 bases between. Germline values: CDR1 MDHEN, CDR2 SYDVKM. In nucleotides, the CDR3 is TGTGCCAGCAGTTTCCGCCGCGACCGGTCGCGAGCGCGGGTCATCCAAGAGACCCAGTACTTC. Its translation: CASSFRRDRSRARVIQETQYF.

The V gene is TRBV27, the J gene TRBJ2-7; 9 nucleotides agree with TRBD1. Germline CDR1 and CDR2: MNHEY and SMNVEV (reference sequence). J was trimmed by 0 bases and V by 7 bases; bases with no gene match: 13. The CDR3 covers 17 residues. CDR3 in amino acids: CASISQPGTGSSYEQYF. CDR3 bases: TGTGCCAGCATTTCCCAACCCGGGACAGGGAGCTCCTACGAGCAGTACTTC.

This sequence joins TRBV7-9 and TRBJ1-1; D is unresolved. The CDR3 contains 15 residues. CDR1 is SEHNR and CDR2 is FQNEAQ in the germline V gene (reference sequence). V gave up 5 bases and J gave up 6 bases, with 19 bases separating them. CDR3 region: CASSRLNLREPEAFF. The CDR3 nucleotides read TGTGCCAGCAGCCGCCTAAACCTACGAGAACCTGAAGCTTTCTTT. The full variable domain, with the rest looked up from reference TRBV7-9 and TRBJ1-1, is DTGVSQNPRHKITKRGQNVTFRCDPISEHNRLYWYRQTLGQGPEFLTYFQNEAQLEKSRLLSDRFSAERPKGSFSTLEIQRTEQGDSAMYLCASSRLNLREPEAFFGQGTRLTVV.

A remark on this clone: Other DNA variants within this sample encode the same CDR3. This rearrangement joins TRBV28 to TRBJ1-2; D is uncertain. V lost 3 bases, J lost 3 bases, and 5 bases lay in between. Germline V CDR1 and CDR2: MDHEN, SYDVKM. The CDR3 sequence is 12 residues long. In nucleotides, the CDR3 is TGTGCCAGCAGTTTGCGGGACTATGGCTACACCTTC. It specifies CASSLRDYGYTF.

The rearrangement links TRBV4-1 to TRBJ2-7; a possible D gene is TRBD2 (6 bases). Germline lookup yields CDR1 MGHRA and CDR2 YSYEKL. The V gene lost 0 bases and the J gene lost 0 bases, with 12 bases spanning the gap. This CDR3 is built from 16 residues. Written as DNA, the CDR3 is TGCGCCAGCAGCCAAGATTCCCGGGAGATCTCCTACGAGCAGTACTTC. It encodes CASSQDSREISYEQYF.

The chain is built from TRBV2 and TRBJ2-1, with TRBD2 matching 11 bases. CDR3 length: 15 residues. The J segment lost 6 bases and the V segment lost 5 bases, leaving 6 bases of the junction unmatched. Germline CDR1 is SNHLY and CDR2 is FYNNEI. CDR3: CASSRLAGSSNEQFF. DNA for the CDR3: TGTGCCAGCAGTCGACTAGCGGGATCATCCAATGAGCAGTTCTTC.

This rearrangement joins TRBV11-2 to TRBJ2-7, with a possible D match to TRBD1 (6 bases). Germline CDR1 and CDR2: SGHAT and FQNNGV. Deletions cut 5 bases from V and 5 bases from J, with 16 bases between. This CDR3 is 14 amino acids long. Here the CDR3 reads CASSDRLFGNEQYF. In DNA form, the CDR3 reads TGTGCCAGCAGCGACAGGCTGTTCGGGAACGAGCAGTACTTC.

The CDR3: CASSFLAGAVDEQFF. DNA for the CDR3: TGTGCCAGCAGCTTCCTAGCGGGGGCGGTCGATGAGCAGTTCTTC. The V gene is TRBV7-9, the J gene TRBJ2-1; TRBD2 agrees at 10 bases. Germline V CDR1 and CDR2: SEHNR, FQNEAQ (reference sequence). V shed 3 bases and J 8 bases; nucleotides not matched to a gene: 7. The CDR3 totals 15 residues.

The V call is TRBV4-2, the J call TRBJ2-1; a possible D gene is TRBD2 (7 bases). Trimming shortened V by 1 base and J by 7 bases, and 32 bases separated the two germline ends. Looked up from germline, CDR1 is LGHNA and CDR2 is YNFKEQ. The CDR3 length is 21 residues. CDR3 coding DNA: TGTGCCAGCAGCCAAGGCAACAGGGACGGGCGACTAGCACCTGAGCCAAATGAGCAGTTCTTC. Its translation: CASSQGNRDGRLAPEPNEQFF.

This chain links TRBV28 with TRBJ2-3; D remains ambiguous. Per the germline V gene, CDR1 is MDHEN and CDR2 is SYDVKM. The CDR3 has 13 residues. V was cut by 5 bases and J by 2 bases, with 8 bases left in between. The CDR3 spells CASSRTTTDTQYF. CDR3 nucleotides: TGTGCCAGCAGTCGGACGACCACAGATACGCAGTATTTT. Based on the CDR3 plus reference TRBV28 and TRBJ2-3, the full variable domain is DVKVTQSSRYLVKRTGEKVFLECVQDMDHENMFWYRQDPGLGLRLIYFSYDVKMKEKGDIPEGYSVSREKKERFSLILESASTNQTSMYLCASSRTTTDTQYFGPGTRLTVL.

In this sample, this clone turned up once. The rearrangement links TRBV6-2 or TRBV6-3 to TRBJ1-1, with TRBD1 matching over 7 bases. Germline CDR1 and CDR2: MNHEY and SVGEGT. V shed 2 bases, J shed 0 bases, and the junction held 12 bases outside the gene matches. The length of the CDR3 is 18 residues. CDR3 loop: CASSYGGQGETLNTEAFF. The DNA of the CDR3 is TGTGCCAGCAGTTACGGTGGGCAGGGGGAGACCCTGAACACTGAAGCTTTCTTT.

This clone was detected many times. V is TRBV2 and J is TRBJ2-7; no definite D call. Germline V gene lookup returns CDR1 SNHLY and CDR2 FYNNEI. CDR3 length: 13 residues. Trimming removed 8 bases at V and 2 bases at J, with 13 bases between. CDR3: CASQGPFAYEQYF. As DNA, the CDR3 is TGTGCCAGCCAAGGCCCTTTCGCCTACGAGCAGTACTTC.

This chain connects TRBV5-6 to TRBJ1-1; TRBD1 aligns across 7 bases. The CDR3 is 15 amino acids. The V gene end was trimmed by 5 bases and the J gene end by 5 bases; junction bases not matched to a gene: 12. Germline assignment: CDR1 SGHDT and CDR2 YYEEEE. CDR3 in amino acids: CASSLSGGLETEAFF. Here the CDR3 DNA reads TGTGCCAGCAGTTTATCAGGGGGTTTGGAGACTGAAGCTTTCTTT.

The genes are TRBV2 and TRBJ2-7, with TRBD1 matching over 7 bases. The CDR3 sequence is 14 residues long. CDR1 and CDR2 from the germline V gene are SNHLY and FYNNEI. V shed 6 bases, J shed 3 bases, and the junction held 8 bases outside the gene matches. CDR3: CASRTQGLIYEQYF. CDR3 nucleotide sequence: TGTGCCAGCAGGACACAGGGGTTAATCTACGAGCAGTACTTC.

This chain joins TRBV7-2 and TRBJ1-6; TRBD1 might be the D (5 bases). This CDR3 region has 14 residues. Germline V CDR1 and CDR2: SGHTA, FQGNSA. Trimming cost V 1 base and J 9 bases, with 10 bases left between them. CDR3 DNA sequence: TGTGCCAGCAGCTTAGACCCTAGGGGTTCACCCCTCCACTTT. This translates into CASSLDPRGSPLHF.

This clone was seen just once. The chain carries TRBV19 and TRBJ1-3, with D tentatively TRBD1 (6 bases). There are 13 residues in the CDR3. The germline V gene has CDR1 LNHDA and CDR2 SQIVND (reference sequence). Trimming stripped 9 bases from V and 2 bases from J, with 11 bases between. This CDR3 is CASSQGAGNTIYF. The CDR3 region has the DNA TGTGCCAGCTCACAGGGTGCTGGAAACACCATATATTTT.

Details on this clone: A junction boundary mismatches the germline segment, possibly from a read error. In nucleotides, the CDR3 is TGTGCCAGCAGTGCAAAGGACCCGATTTCTTTC. This codes for CASSAKDPISF. V and J are TRBV2 and TRBJ2-4; D call uncertain. Germline V gene lookup returns CDR1 SNHLY and CDR2 FYNNEI. There are 11 residues in the CDR3.

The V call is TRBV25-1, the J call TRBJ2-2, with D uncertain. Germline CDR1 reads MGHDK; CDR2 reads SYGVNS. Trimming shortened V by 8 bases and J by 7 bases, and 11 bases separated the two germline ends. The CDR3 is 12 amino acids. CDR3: CASHSAVGELFF. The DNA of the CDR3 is TGTGCCAGCCATTCCGCGGTCGGGGAGCTGTTTTTT.

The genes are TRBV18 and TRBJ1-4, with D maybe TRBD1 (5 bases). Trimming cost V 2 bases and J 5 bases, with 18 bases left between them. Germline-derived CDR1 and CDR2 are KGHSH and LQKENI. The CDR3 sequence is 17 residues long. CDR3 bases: TGTGCCAGCTCACCATATACCGACAGAGGAGGGAATGAAAAACTGTTTTTT. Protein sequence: CASSPYTDRGGNEKLFF.

The chain's CDR3 is CASSFDPSRQETQYF. The CDR3 nucleotides are TGTGCCAGCAGTTTTGATCCTAGTAGACAAGAGACCCAGTACTTC. The chain has TRBV6-2 or TRBV6-3 and TRBJ2-5; D call uncertain. The length of the CDR3 is 15 residues. Germline values: CDR1 MNHEY, CDR2 SVGEGT. Trimming cost V 4 bases and J 2 bases, with 14 bases left between them.

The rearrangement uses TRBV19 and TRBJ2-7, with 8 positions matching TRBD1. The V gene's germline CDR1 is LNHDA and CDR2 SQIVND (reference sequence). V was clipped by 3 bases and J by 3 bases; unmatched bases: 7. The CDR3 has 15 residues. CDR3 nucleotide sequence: TGTGCCAGTAGTATTTTGTCAGGGGGCAACTACGAGCAGTACTTC. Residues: CASSILSGGNYEQYF.

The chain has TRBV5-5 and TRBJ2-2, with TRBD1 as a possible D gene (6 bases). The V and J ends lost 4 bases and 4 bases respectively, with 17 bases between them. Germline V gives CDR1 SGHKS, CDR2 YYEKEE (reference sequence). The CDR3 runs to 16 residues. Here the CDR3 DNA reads TGTGCCAGCAGCCCCTCTGGGGGCGCGGCCACCGGGGAGCTGTTTTTT. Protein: CASSPSGGAATGELFF.

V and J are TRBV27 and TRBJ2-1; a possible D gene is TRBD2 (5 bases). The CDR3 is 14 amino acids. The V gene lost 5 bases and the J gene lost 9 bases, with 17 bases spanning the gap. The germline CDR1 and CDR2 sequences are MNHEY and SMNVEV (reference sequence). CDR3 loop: CASSPRHSSTEQFF. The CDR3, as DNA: TGTGCCAGCAGTCCACGGCATTCTAGCACTGAGCAGTTCTTC.

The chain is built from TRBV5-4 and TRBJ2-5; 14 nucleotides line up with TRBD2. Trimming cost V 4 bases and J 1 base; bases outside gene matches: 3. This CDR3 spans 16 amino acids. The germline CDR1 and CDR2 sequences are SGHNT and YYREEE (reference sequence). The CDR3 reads CASSKGTSGSQETQYF. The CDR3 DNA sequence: TGTGCCAGCAGCAAAGGGACTAGCGGGAGCCAAGAGACCCAGTACTTC.

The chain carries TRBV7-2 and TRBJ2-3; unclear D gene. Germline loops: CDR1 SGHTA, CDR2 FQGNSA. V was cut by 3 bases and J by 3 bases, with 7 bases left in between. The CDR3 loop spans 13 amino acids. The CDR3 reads CASSLARTDTQYF. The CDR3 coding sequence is TGTGCCAGCAGCTTGGCCAGAACAGATACGCAGTATTTT. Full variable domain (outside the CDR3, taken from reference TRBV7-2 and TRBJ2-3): GAGVSQSPSNKVTEKGKDVELRCDPISGHTALYWYRQSLGQGLEFLIYFQGNSAPDKSGLPSDRFSAERTGGSVSTLTIQRTQQEDSAVYLCASSLARTDTQYFGPGTRLTVL.

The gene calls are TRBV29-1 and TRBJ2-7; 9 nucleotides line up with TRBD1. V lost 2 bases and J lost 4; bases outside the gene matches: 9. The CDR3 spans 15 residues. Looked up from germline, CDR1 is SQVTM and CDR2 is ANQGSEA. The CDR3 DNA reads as TGCAGCGTTGAATTGCGGACAGGGGAAGTATACGAGCAGTACTTC. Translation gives CSVELRTGEVYEQYF.

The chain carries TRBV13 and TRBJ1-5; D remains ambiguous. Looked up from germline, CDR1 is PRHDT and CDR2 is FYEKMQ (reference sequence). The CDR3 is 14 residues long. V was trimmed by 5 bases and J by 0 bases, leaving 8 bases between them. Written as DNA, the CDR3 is TGTGCCAGCAGCCTCGGACCTAGCAATCAGCCCCAGCATTTT. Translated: CASSLGPSNQPQHF.

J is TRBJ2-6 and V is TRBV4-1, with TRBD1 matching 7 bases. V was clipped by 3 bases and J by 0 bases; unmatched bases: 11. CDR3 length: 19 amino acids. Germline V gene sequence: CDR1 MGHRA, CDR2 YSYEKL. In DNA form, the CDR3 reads TGCGCCAGCAGCCACGGGTCAGGACAGGCATTCTCTGGGGCCAACGTCCTGACTTTC. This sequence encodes CASSHGSGQAFSGANVLTF.